The 32 T cell receptor beta chains below were found in one sample sequenced in a study of CD8+CD57+ T cells in acquired aplastic anemia. In patients chosen for sequencing, flow cytometry had shown CD8+CD57+ cell expansion. Using genomic DNA as the template, TCR beta VDJ and CDR3 profiling was carried out. One entry per CDR3 protein results from TCRdb running MiXCR on the reads. The table lists about 120,000 distinct CDR3 sequences, about 60% of them singletons, with approximately 28% in the top ten. Sequenced input: sorted CD4+, CD8+, or CD8+CD57+ T cells (not recorded which) from PBMCs. These receptors originate from a human donor with aplastic anemia.

The chain uses TRBV2 and TRBJ2-7, with D tentatively TRBD2 (7 bases). V lost 6 bases and J lost 2, with 17 bases in between. The CDR3 is 15 residues long. The germline CDR1 and CDR2 sequences are SNHLY and FYNNEI. The CDR3 loop is CASSALRGGAYEQYF. Written as DNA, the CDR3 is TGTGCCAGCAGCGCCCTGAGGGGGGGGGCCTACGAGCAGTACTTC. Drawing the rest from reference TRBV2 and TRBJ2-7, the complete variable domain is EPEVTQTPSHQVTQMGQEVILRCVPISNHLYFYWYRQILGQKVEFLVSFYNNEISEKSEIFDDQFSVERPDGSNFTLKIRSTKLEDSAMYFCASSALRGGAYEQYFGPGTRLTVT.

Worth noting for this clonotype: The junction departs from the called germline gene at one end, perhaps through a read error. The rearrangement joins TRBV24-1 to TRBJ1-4; 7 bases match TRBD1. This CDR3 contains 14 residues. The germline V gene has CDR1 KGHDR and CDR2 SFDVKD. The CDR3 DNA reads as TGTACCACCAGTGATACGGGACAGAATGAAAAACTGTTTTTT. This translates into CTTSDTGQNEKLFF.

In its sample, this clonotype was seen a few times. This chain links TRBV20-1 with TRBJ2-1, with D tentatively TRBD1 (6 bases). Trimming cost V 0 bases and J 6 bases, with 15 bases left between them. CDR3 length equals 15 residues. The germline gives CDR1 DFQATT, CDR2 SNEGSKA (reference sequence). The CDR3 protein is CSARDYARGGNEQFF. The CDR3 DNA reads as TGCAGTGCTAGAGACTACGCCCGAGGGGGCAATGAGCAGTTCTTC.

This clonotype was seen only a few times. V gene TRBV2 combines with J gene TRBJ2-5, with 7 bases aligning to TRBD2. Trimming at V came to 7 bases and at J to 7 bases, leaving 6 bases not matched to a gene. Germline V gene data show CDR1 as SNHLY and CDR2 as FYNNEI. This CDR3 comprises 12 residues. CDR3 protein: CASKPERGTQYF. CDR3 coding DNA: TGTGCCAGCAAACCCGAGCGGGGGACCCAGTACTTC.

The V call is TRBV29-1, the J call TRBJ1-3; D is unclear. CDR1 and CDR2 (germline): SQVTM, ANQGSEA. The germline V and J ends were trimmed by 7 bases and 0 bases, with 7 bases remaining between them. This CDR3 region has 12 residues. CDR3 residues: CSAGYSGNTIYF. The CDR3 DNA follows: TGCAGCGCTGGATACTCTGGAAACACCATATATTTT. Looking up the rest from reference TRBV29-1 and TRBJ1-3 gives the full variable domain: SAVISQKPSRDICQRGTSLTIQCQVDSQVTMMFWYRQQPGQSLTLIATANQGSEATYESGFVIDKFPISRPNLTFSTLTVSNMSPEDSSIYLCSAGYSGNTIYFGEGSWLTVV.

This clonotype was found once. The J gene is TRBJ2-7, the V gene TRBV9, with 8 nucleotides matching TRBD2. The CDR3 has 15 residues. CDR1 and CDR2 (germline): SGDLS, YYNGEE. V was pared by 2 bases and J by 6 bases, with 10 bases of the junction left unmatched. The CDR3 DNA reads as TGTGCCAGCAGCGTCGAAGAAGCGGGAGTTGGCGAGCAGTACTTC. This translates into CASSVEEAGVGEQYF.

This chain connects TRBV20-1 to TRBJ2-7, with D unclear. The V end lost 1 base, the J end lost 2 bases, and 15 bases lay between the germline ends. Germline V gene data show CDR1 as DFQATT and CDR2 as SNEGSKA (reference sequence). This CDR3 has 15 amino acids. CDR3 bases: TGCAGTGCTAGAGCTGACGTCTTAGGGCCCTACGAGCAGTACTTC. This sequence encodes CSARADVLGPYEQYF.

This clonotype was found many times. Relative to the germline gene, one junction end is altered; a read error may explain this. This chain connects TRBV7-9 to TRBJ1-5; D is ambiguous. Germline values: CDR1 SEHNR, CDR2 FQNEAQ (reference sequence). This CDR3 contains 13 residues. CDR3 residues: CASSLAGDQPQHF. The CDR3 DNA follows: TGCGCCAGCAGCTTGGCGGGAGATCAGCCCCAGCATTTT.

The table lists this clonotype with a count of one. V usage is TRBV20-1 and J usage is TRBJ2-1; 11 bases are shared with TRBD2. Unmatched junction bases numbered 16, after V lost 6 bases and J lost 6 bases. CDR3 length: 17 residues. CDR1 and CDR2 (germline): DFQATT, SNEGSKA (reference sequence). The CDR3 reads CSATLIAPGLAVNEQFF. CDR3 DNA: TGCAGTGCCACTCTAATTGCTCCGGGACTAGCGGTCAATGAGCAGTTCTTC.

V is TRBV2 and J is TRBJ2-7; the match to TRBD2 covers 12 bases. With V trimmed by 8 bases and J by 0 bases, 2 bases remained unmatched. Germline CDR1 reads SNHLY; CDR2 reads FYNNEI. The CDR3 consists of 14 residues. The CDR3 DNA reads as TGTGCCAGCCGACTAGCGGGAGTCTCCTACGAGCAGTACTTC. It specifies CASRLAGVSYEQYF.

This clonotype occurred many times. The chain uses TRBV7-9 and TRBJ2-7, with 9 bases that match TRBD1. The CDR3 covers 14 residues. CDR1 and CDR2 from the germline V gene are SEHNR and FQNEAQ (reference sequence). V shed 3 bases, J shed 6 bases, and the junction held 6 bases outside the gene matches. The CDR3 region has the DNA TGTGCCAGCAGCTTGACACAGGGGGCTCGCGAGCAGTACTTC. Translation gives CASSLTQGAREQYF.

A few counts support this clonotype. Here the CDR3 reads CSASGGHGYTF. The CDR3 coding sequence is TGCAGTGCTAGTGGGGGGCACGGCTACACCTTC. The chain combines TRBV20-1 with TRBJ1-2; the D gene is possibly TRBD1 (6 bases). V was shortened by 3 bases and J by 8 bases, with 10 bases between the two germline ends. This CDR3 is 11 amino acids long. Germline V CDR1 and CDR2: DFQATT, SNEGSKA (reference sequence).

This clonotype has only a few counts. The chain links TRBV10-3 to TRBJ2-7; 10 nucleotides line up with TRBD2. The length of the CDR3 is 15 residues. The J segment lost 3 bases and the V segment lost 3 bases, leaving 5 bases of the junction unmatched. CDR1 is ENHRY and CDR2 is SYGVKD in the germline V gene. In nucleotides, the CDR3 is TGTGCCATCAGTGACTCAAAGCGGGGGGGCTACGAGCAGTACTTC. Translating gives CAISDSKRGGYEQYF.

The chain has TRBV20-1 and TRBJ2-1; 7 positions agree with TRBD2. The germline V gene encodes CDR1 DFQATT and CDR2 SNEGSKA (reference sequence). V trimming: 5 bases; J trimming: 2 bases; junction bases outside the gene matches: 3. CDR3 size: 13 residues. CDR3 region: CSAGGLAYNEQFF. For the CDR3, the DNA is TGCAGTGCTGGTGGACTAGCCTACAATGAGCAGTTCTTC.

This chain joins TRBV10-3 and TRBJ1-3; D gene ambiguous. The CDR3 consists of 12 residues. In germline, CDR1 is ENHRY, CDR2 SYGVKD. CDR3 in amino acids: CAASGAGNTIYF. CDR3 DNA sequence: TGTGCAGCCAGCGGCGCTGGAAACACCATATATTTT.

The chain combines TRBV10-3 with TRBJ2-7, with D maybe TRBD1 (5 bases). V dropped 4 bases and J dropped 2 bases, with 15 bases sitting between them. The CDR3 has 15 residues. Germline V CDR1 and CDR2: ENHRY, SYGVKD. The CDR3 here is CAISVRPDSTYEQYF. The CDR3 region has the DNA TGTGCCATCAGTGTCCGGCCAGACAGCACCTACGAGCAGTACTTC.

This clonotype was seen a few times. The CDR3 reads CSAPELRGPGDEQYF. The CDR3 DNA follows: TGCAGTGCTCCAGAGTTGAGGGGGCCTGGAGACGAGCAGTACTTC. The V call is TRBV20-1, the J call TRBJ2-7; 7 nucleotides agree with TRBD1. The germline V gene encodes CDR1 DFQATT and CDR2 SNEGSKA (reference sequence). This CDR3 is 15 amino acids long. The J segment lost 5 bases and the V segment lost 5 bases, leaving 15 bases of the junction unmatched.

The chain links TRBV12-3 or TRBV12-4 to TRBJ2-2; TRBD1 aligns across 8 bases. V trimming: 5 bases; J trimming: 7 bases; junction bases outside the gene matches: 6. This CDR3 has 14 amino acids. The CDR3 loop reads CASSPRGRGGELFF. DNA for the CDR3: TGTGCCAGCAGTCCCAGGGGGCGAGGCGGGGAGCTGTTTTTT.

The CDR3 region has the DNA TGCGCCAGCAGTGAGTCGGACCCTAGCTGGGGTGGTGAGCAGTTCTTC. It yields the protein CASSESDPSWGGEQFF. The chain uses TRBV10-1 and TRBJ2-1, with D possibly TRBD2 on 5 matching bases. The CDR3 has 16 residues. Trimming stripped 0 bases from V and 9 bases from J, with 18 bases between. CDR1 WNHNN and CDR2 SYGVQD come from the germline V gene (reference sequence).

This chain links TRBV12-3 or TRBV12-4 with TRBJ1-3; the D gene is possibly TRBD1 (6 bases). Trimming stripped 5 bases from V and 0 bases from J, with 8 bases between. This CDR3 region has 14 residues. The CDR3 sequence: CASSLQGSGNTIYF. The DNA for the CDR3 is TGTGCCAGCAGTCTACAGGGCTCTGGAAACACCATATATTTT.

This clonotype was counted between two and nine times. The chain carries TRBV5-1 and TRBJ1-1; D is ambiguous. The CDR3 length is 16 residues. CDR1 and CDR2 (germline): SGHRS, YFSETQ. The V and J ends lost 1 base and 8 bases respectively, with 21 bases between them. For the CDR3, the DNA is TGCGCCAGCAGCTTGAAAGCTACGGGCCTTGACGGGGAAGCTTTCTTT. Protein: CASSLKATGLDGEAFF.

The chain employs TRBV7-8 and TRBJ2-3, with TRBD1 as a possible D gene (5 bases). Germline loops: CDR1 SGHVS, CDR2 FQNEAQ. The V and J ends lost 8 bases and 0 bases respectively, with 9 bases between them. The CDR3 runs 13 residues. The DNA for the CDR3 is TGTGCCAGCGGGGCAGAGAGCACAGATACGCAGTATTTT. Amino acid sequence: CASGAESTDTQYF.

The chain joins TRBV7-2 to TRBJ2-5; 9 bases map to TRBD1. Germline CDR1 SGHTA, CDR2 FQGNSA. Trimming cost V 4 bases and J 5 bases; bases outside gene matches: 8. The CDR3 runs to 15 residues. CDR3 in DNA: TGTGCCAGCAGCTGGTCGGGACAGGGTGGGGAGACCCAGTACTTC. Its protein product is CASSWSGQGGETQYF.

The rearrangement links TRBV7-2 to TRBJ1-1; 7 bases match TRBD1. V shed 5 bases and J 6 bases; nucleotides not matched to a gene: 6. CDR3 length: 13 amino acids. CDR1 SGHTA and CDR2 FQGNSA come from the germline V gene. The CDR3 sequence: CASSHRDSSEAFF. The CDR3, as DNA: TGTGCCAGCAGCCACCGGGACAGTTCTGAAGCTTTCTTT.

The chain has TRBV9 and TRBJ2-1, with D possibly being TRBD2 (5 bases). Germline assignment: CDR1 SGDLS and CDR2 YYNGEE. V was pared by 4 bases and J by 9 bases, with 11 bases between. The CDR3 sequence is 12 residues long. The CDR3 DNA reads TGTGCCAGCAGCTTTGAAACTAGTGAGCAGTTCTTC. Its protein is CASSFETSEQFF.

Here the CDR3 reads CASSLETDYGYTF. CDR3 nucleotides: TGTGCCAGTAGCCTCGAGACAGACTATGGCTACACCTTC. V and J are TRBV19 and TRBJ1-2; perhaps TRBD1 as D (5 bases). CDR3 length: 13 amino acids. The V and J ends lost 6 bases and 3 bases respectively, with 11 bases between them. Germline CDR1 and CDR2: LNHDA and SQIVND (reference sequence).

Ten or more counts support this clonotype. The V call is TRBV5-8, the J call TRBJ2-7, with D perhaps TRBD1 (5 bases). CDR1 is SGHTS, CDR2 YDEGEE, per germline. The CDR3 runs to 14 residues. Trimming left V 5 bases short and J 3 bases short, with 15 bases between. CDR3 residues: CASRLVGQGYEQYF. For the CDR3, the DNA is TGTGCCAGCAGATTAGTTGGGCAGGGCTACGAGCAGTACTTC.

This clonotype was observed a few times. The chain carries TRBV6-1 and TRBJ2-1; 9 bases are shared with TRBD2. Germline V gene lookup returns CDR1 MNHNS and CDR2 SASEGT. This CDR3 is 14 amino acids long. J gave up 6 bases and V 0 bases, and 0 bases lay outside the gene matches. The CDR3 nucleotides read TGTGCCAGCAGTGAAGCTAGCGGGGGCAATGAGCAGTTCTTC. Protein: CASSEASGGNEQFF.

This clonotype was detected a few times. The genes are TRBV10-3 and TRBJ2-7; 9 positions match TRBD1. The CDR3 runs 13 residues. V was clipped by 5 bases and J by 9 bases; unmatched bases: 8. Germline V CDR1 and CDR2: ENHRY, SYGVKD. CDR3 sequence: CAISPGQGAGQYF. For the CDR3, the DNA is TGTGCCATCAGTCCGGGACAGGGCGCTGGGCAGTACTTC.

The chain links TRBV25-1 to TRBJ2-2; D is unresolved. The V end was cut by 2 bases, the J end by 0 bases, with 10 bases between. This CDR3 is built from 16 residues. Per germline, CDR1 MGHDK and CDR2 SYGVNS. The CDR3 protein is CASSERAGPNTGELFF. Here the CDR3 DNA reads TGTGCCAGCAGTGAAAGGGCAGGACCGAACACCGGGGAGCTGTTTTTT.

At least ten counts were recorded for this clonotype. The chain joins TRBV7-9 to TRBJ2-1; D might be TRBD1 or TRBD2, each matching 6 bases. V dropped 4 bases and J dropped 11 bases, with 18 bases sitting between them. CDR3 length equals 14 residues. Germline V gene lookup returns CDR1 SEHNR and CDR2 FQNEAQ (reference sequence). The CDR3 bases are TGTGCCAGCAGCTCGTATATGGGGGGCTGGAAGCAGTTCTTC. It specifies CASSSYMGGWKQFF. Supplemented by reference TRBV7-9 and TRBJ2-1, the full variable domain reads DTGVSQNPRHKITKRGQNVTFRCDPISEHNRLYWYRQTLGQGPEFLTYFQNEAQLEKSRLLSDRFSAERPKGSFSTLEIQRTEQGDSAMYLCASSSYMGGWKQFFGPGTRLTVL.

At least ten counts were recorded for this clonotype. The V gene is TRBV27, the J gene TRBJ2-7; 8 nucleotides match TRBD1. The CDR3 contains 14 residues. V trimming: 1 base; J trimming: 4 bases; junction bases outside the gene matches: 3. Germline CDR1 is MNHEY and CDR2 is SMNVEV (reference sequence). CDR3 amino acids: CASSLYRGRYEQYF. The CDR3 DNA reads TGTGCCAGCAGTTTATACAGGGGGAGGTACGAGCAGTACTTC.